This record covers a single TCR beta chain. V lost 2 bases to trimming and J lost 6 bases, with 19 bases between them. Germline V gene data show CDR1 as SNHLY and CDR2 as FYNNEI. The CDR3 has 16 amino acids. The study sequenced TCR beta in blood CD8+ and CD4+ T cells. RNA, at roughly 0.45 to 1 ug, was reverse transcribed with random hexamers. Using its own MiXCR run on the immunoSEQ multiplex PCR reads, TCRdb lists one record per CDR3 protein. The top ten hold less than 0.4% of the sample, which has approximately 110,000 distinct CDR3 sequences, 80% to 95% seen once. This entry is derived from a study of CD8 T cells in Susac syndrome.

The sequence came from a human donor with multiple sclerosis. The sequencing sample was made of CD8+ T cells from PBMCs. The V and J genes are TRBV2 and TRBJ1-2, with D possibly TRBD1 on 5 matching bases. CDR3 loop: CASSETILGGSHGYTF. CDR3 DNA: TGTGCCAGCAGTGAAACTATCCTGGGGGGATCCCATGGCTACACCTTC.